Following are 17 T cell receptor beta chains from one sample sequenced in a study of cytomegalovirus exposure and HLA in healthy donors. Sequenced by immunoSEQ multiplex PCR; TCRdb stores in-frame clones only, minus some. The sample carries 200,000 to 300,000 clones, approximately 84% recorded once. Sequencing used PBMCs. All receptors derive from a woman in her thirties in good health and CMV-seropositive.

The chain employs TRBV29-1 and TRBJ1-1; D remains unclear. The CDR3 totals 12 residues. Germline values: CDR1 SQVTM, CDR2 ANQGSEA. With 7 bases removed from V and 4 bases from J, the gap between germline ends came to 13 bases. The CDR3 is CSGGMGGTEAFF. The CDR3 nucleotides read TGCAGCGGAGGTATGGGTGGCACTGAAGCTTTCTTT.

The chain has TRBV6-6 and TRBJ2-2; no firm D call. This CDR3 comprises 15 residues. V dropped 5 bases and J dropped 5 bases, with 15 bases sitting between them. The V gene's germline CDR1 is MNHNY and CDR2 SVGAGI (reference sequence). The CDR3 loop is CASSTGTARTGELFF. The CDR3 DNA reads TGTGCCAGCAGTACCGGCACCGCGAGGACCGGGGAGCTGTTTTTT.

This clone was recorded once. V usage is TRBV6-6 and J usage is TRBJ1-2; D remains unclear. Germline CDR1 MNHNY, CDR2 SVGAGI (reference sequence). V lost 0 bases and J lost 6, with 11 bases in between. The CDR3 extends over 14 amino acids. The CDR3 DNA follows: TGTGCCAGCAGTTACTCTGACCCGGAGGATGGCTACACCTTC. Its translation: CASSYSDPEDGYTF.

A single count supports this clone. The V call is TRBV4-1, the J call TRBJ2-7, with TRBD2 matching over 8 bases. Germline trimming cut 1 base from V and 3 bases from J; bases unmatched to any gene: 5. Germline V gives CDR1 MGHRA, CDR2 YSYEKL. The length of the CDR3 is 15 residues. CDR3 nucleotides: TGCGCCAGCAGCCAAGGCTCTCTAGCGGGCTACGAGCAGTACTTC. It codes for CASSQGSLAGYEQYF.

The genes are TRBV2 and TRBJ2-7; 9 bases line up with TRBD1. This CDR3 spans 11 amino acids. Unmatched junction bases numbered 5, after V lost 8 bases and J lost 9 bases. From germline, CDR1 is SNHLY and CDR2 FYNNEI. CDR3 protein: CASGTGLGQYF. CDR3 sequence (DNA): TGTGCCAGCGGGACAGGGTTGGGGCAGTACTTC.

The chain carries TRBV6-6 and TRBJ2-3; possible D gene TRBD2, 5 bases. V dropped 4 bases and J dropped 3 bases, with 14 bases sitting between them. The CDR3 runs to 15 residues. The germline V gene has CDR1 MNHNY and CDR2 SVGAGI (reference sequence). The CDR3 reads CASSFVAGFTDTQYF. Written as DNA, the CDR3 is TGTGCCAGCAGTTTCGTCGCGGGCTTTACAGATACGCAGTATTTT.

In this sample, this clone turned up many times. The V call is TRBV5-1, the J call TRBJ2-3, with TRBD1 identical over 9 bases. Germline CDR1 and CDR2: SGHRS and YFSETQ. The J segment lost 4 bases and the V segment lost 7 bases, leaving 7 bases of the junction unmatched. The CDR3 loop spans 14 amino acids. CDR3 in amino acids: CASSTGGLSDTQYF. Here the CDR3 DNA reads TGCGCCAGCTCGACAGGGGGTCTTTCAGATACGCAGTATTTT.

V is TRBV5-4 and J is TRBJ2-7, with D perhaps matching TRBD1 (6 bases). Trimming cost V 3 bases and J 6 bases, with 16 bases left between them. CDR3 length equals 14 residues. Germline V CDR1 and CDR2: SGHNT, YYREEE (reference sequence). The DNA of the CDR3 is TGTGCCAGCAGCTCGACACAGGGTCGGGGCGAGCAGTACTTC. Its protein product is CASSSTQGRGEQYF.

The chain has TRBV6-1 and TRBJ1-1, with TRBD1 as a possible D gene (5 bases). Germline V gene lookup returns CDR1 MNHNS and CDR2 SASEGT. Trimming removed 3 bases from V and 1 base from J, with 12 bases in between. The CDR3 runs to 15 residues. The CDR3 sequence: CASSEGQRRNTEAFF. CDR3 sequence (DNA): TGTGCCAGCAGTGAGGGGCAGAGAAGGAACACTGAAGCTTTCTTT.

CDR3: CASSEGPGTGDNEQFF. The CDR3 coding sequence is TGTGCCAGCAGTGAAGGTCCCGGGACAGGGGACAATGAGCAGTTCTTC. J is TRBJ2-1 and V is TRBV6-1, with 10 positions matching TRBD1. This CDR3 region has 16 residues. Losses at the gene ends were 1 base for V and 5 bases for J; bases not matched to a gene: 5. Germline-derived CDR1 and CDR2 are MNHNS and SASEGT.

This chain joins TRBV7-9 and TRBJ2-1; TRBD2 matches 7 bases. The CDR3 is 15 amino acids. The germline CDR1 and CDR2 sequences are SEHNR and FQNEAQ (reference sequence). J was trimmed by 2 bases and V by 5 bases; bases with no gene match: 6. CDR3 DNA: TGTGCCAGCAGCCGGGACTATGAGGCCTACAATGAGCAGTTCTTC. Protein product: CASSRDYEAYNEQFF.

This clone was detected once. The CDR3 sequence: CASTQRQAYSNQPQHF. DNA of the CDR3: TGTGCCAGCACCCAACGACAGGCTTATAGCAATCAGCCCCAGCATTTT. The chain carries TRBV28 and TRBJ1-5; D perhaps matches TRBD1 (6 bases). Germline CDR1 reads MDHEN; CDR2 reads SYDVKM. Trimming pared 7 bases from V and 0 bases from J, leaving 16 bases between. CDR3 length: 16 residues.

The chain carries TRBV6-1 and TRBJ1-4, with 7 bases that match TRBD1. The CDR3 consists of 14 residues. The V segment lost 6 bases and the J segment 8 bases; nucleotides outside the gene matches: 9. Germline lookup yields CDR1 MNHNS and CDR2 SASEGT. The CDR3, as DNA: TGTGCCAGCAGCGCTACAGGGGTTGACGAAAAACTGTTTTTT. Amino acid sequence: CASSATGVDEKLFF.

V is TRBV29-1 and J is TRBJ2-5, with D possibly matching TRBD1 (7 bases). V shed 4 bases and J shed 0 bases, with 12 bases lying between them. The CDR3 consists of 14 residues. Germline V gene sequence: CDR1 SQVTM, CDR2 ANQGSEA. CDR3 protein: CSVGGDSYQETQYF. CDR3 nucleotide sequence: TGCAGCGTTGGGGGGGACAGCTACCAAGAGACCCAGTACTTC.

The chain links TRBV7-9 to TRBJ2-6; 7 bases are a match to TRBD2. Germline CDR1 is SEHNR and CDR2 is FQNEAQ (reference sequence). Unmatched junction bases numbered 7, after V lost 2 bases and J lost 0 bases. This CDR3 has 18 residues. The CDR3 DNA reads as TGTGCCAGCAGCTTATCGGGGGGACCTGCCTCTGGGGCCAACGTCCTGACTTTC. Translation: CASSLSGGPASGANVLTF.

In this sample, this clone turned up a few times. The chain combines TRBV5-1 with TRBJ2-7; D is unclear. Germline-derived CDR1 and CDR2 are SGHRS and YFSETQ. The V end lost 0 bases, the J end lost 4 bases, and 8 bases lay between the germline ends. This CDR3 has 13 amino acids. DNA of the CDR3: TGCGCCAGCAGCTTGGTCGGCAGGTACGAGCAGTACTTC. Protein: CASSLVGRYEQYF.

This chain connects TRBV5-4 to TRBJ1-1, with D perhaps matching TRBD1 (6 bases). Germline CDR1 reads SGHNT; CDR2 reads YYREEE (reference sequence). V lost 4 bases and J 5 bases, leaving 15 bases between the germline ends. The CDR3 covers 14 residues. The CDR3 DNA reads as TGTGCCAGCAGCGGACCACAGGGTGGTACTGAAGCTTTCTTT. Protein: CASSGPQGGTEAFF.